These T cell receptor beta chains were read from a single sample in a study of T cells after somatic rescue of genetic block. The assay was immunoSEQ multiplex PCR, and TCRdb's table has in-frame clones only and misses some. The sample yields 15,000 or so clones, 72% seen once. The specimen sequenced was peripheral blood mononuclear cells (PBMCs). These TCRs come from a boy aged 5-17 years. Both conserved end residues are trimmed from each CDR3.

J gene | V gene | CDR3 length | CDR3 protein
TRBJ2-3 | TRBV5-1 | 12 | ASSLDRFTDTQY
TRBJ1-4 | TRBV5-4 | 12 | ASSSDRSNEKLF
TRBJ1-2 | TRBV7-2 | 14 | ASSSSQWAPSYGYT
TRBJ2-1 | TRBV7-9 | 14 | ASSQSLAGANNEQF
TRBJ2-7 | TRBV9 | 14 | ASSPRTSGSPHEQY
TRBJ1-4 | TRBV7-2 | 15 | ASSPPGRGLTNEKLF
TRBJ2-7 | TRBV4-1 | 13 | ASSQEDVPGYEQY
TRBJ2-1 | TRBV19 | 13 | ASSSDAGGAVEQF
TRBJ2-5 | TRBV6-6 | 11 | ASSYVTGVTQY
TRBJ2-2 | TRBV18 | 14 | ASSRLREGRTGELF
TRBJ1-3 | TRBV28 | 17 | ASSQYMRGVLTSGNTIY
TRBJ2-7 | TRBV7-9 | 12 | ASTSRDTQHEQY
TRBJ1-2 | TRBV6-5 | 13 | ASSYSAGAKNGYT
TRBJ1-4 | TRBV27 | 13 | ASSLRRTGTEKLF
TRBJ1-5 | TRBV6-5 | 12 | ASSYTGVGQPQH
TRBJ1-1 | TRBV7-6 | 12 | ASSLVGLNTEAF
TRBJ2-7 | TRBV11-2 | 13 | ASSLGPLTSYEQY
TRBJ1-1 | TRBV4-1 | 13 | ASSQVSQGNTEAF
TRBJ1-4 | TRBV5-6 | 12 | ASSLGDRYPSWF
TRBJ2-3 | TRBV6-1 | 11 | ASSSVDADTQY
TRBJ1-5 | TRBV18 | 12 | ASSPLASDQPQH
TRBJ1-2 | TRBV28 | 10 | ASKRGNYGYT
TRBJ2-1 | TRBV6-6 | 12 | ASMRWEGPDEQF
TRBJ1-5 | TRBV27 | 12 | ASSFRRGGQPQH
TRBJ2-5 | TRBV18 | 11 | ASTRGRGETQY